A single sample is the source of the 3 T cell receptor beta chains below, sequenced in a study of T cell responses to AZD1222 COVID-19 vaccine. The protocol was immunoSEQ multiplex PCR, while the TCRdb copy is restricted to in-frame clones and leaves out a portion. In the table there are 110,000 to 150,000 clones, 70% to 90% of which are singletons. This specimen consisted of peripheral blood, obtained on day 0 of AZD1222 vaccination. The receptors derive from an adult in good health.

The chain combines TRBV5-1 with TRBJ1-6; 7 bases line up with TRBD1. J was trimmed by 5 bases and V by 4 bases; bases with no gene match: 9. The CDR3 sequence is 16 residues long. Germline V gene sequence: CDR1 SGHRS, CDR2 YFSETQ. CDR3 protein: CASSELTGTDNSPLHF. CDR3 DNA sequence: TGCGCCAGCAGCGAGCTAACCGGGACAGATAATTCACCCCTCCACTTT.

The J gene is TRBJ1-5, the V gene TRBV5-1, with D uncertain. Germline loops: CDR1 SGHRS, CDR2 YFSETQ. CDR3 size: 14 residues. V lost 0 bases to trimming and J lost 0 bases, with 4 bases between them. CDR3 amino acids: CASSLEGSNQPQHF. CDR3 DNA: TGCGCCAGCAGCTTGGAAGGTAGCAATCAGCCCCAGCATTTT. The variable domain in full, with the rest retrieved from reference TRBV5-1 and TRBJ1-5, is KAGVTQTPRYLIKTRGQQVTLSCSPISGHRSVSWYQQTPGQGLQFLFEYFSETQRNKGNFPGRFSGRQFSNSRSEMNVSTLELGDSALYLCASSLEGSNQPQHFGDGTRLSIL.

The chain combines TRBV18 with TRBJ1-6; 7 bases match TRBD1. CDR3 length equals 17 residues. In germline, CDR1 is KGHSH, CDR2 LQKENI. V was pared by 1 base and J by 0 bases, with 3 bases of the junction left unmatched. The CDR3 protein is CASSPLPGGSYNSPLHF. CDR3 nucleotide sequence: TGTGCCAGCTCACCACTTCCAGGGGGCTCCTATAATTCACCCCTCCACTTT.